The 25 T cell receptor beta chains in this list originate from one sample, sequenced in a study of blood T cell repertoires in COVID-19. Some clones are missing from TCRdb's copy, which holds only in-frame ones; the method was immunoSEQ multiplex PCR. The sample yields under 250,000 clones, approximately 85% seen once. The sample taken for sequencing was PBMCs or T cells enriched from blood (not recorded which). The receptors stem from a woman aged 45-60 years with acute COVID-19.

This chain uses TRBV19 with TRBJ1-5; D is uncertain. The germline CDR1 and CDR2 sequences are LNHDA and SQIVND (reference sequence). The germline V and J ends were trimmed by 5 bases and 3 bases, with 11 bases remaining between them. The CDR3 consists of 14 residues. CDR3 residues: CASSSGLINQPQHF. CDR3 in DNA: TGTGCCAGTAGTTCCGGACTGATCAATCAGCCCCAGCATTTT.

The rearrangement uses TRBV12-3 or TRBV12-4 and TRBJ1-5; D possibly corresponds to TRBD1 (5 bases). This CDR3 has 12 residues. V was cut by 7 bases and J by 2 bases, with 6 bases left in between. The CDR3 DNA sequence: TGTGCCAGCAAAGGGGGCAATCAGCCCCAGCATTTT. It translates to CASKGGNQPQHF.

V usage is TRBV6-1 and J usage is TRBJ1-2; maybe TRBD1 (6 bases). The CDR3 loop spans 12 amino acids. Germline lookup yields CDR1 MNHNS and CDR2 SASEGT. Trimming took 6 bases from V and 6 from J, leaving 11 bases between them. The CDR3 sequence is CASSPTGDGYTF. Written as DNA, the CDR3 is TGTGCCAGCAGCCCGACAGGCGATGGCTACACCTTC.

This clone came up once. The rearrangement uses TRBV4-3 and TRBJ2-1; 9 bases fit TRBD2. The CDR3 consists of 16 residues. J was trimmed by 8 bases and V by 4 bases; bases with no gene match: 12. Germline CDR1 reads LGHNA; CDR2 reads YSLEER. The CDR3: CASSPTGAGGYDEQFF. CDR3 in DNA: TGCGCCAGCAGCCCGACCGGAGCGGGGGGATATGATGAGCAGTTCTTC.

The chain recombines TRBV27 with TRBJ2-5; a possible D gene is TRBD1 (5 bases). V lost 5 bases and J lost 5, with 15 bases in between. The CDR3 sequence is 14 residues long. CDR1 is MNHEY, CDR2 SMNVEV, per germline (reference sequence). CDR3: CASSNGQSAETQYF. As DNA, the CDR3 is TGTGCCAGCAGTAACGGACAATCTGCGGAGACCCAGTACTTC.

The chain couples TRBV7-3 to TRBJ1-1, with a weak D call TRBD1 (6 bases). This CDR3 is built from 13 residues. Trimming removed 4 bases from V and 5 bases from J, with 11 bases in between. CDR1 is SGHTA, CDR2 FQGTGA, per germline. CDR3 region: CASSSLQGTEAFF. CDR3 coding DNA: TGTGCCAGCAGCTCATTACAGGGTACTGAAGCTTTCTTT.

The rearrangement links TRBV27 to TRBJ1-1, with D perhaps TRBD1 (6 bases). Per germline, CDR1 MNHEY and CDR2 SMNVEV (reference sequence). The CDR3 length is 15 residues. Between the trimmed V and J ends, which lost 4 bases and 4 bases, there was a span of 16 bases. The CDR3 loop reads CASSSGQRGPTEAFF. The CDR3 nucleotides are TGTGCCAGCAGTTCCGGTCAGCGGGGGCCCACTGAAGCTTTCTTT.

CDR3 in DNA: TGTGCCAGCAGCCAAGAAAGCGGGGGGCCGTATCTGGCCGGGGAGCTGTTTTTT. Amino acids: CASSQESGGPYLAGELFF. The gene calls are TRBV3-1 (or the pseudogene TRBV3-2) and TRBJ2-2; 9 bases match TRBD2. The CDR3 covers 18 residues. Germline CDR1 is LGHDT and CDR2 is YNNKEL (reference sequence). The junction had 11 bases not matched to a gene; V was cut back by 0 bases and J by 6 bases.

This rearrangement joins TRBV7-8 to TRBJ1-6; TRBD1 matches at 12 bases. This CDR3 has 15 residues. V trimming: 3 bases; J trimming: 9 bases; junction bases outside the gene matches: 3. The germline V gene has CDR1 SGHVS and CDR2 FQNEAQ. The CDR3, as DNA: TGTGCCAGCAGCTTGGGACAGGGGGCGATTTCACCCCTCCACTTT. Translating it yields CASSLGQGAISPLHF.

The rearrangement joins TRBV5-1 to TRBJ1-1; D is possibly TRBD1 (6 bases). Germline CDR1 SGHRS, CDR2 YFSETQ. Trimming took 2 bases from V and 5 from J, leaving 13 bases between them. This CDR3 comprises 14 residues. CDR3 residues: CASSLGTSGTEAFF. As DNA, the CDR3 is TGCGCCAGCAGCTTAGGGACAAGTGGGACTGAAGCTTTCTTT.

The V and J genes are TRBV9 and TRBJ1-1, with 9 bases fitting TRBD1. After removal of 3 bases from V and 7 bases from J, the junction contained 10 bases not matched to a gene. The length of the CDR3 is 15 residues. The germline CDR1 and CDR2 sequences are SGDLS and YYNGEE. The CDR3 DNA sequence: TGTGCCAGCAGCGCCCGGACAGGGGAAGAGGGTGAAGCTTTCTTT. This codes for CASSARTGEEGEAFF.

This chain links TRBV5-1 with TRBJ1-6, with D perhaps TRBD1 (6 bases). V lost 4 bases and J lost 6, with 17 bases in between. Looked up from germline, CDR1 is SGHRS and CDR2 is YFSETQ. This CDR3 is 16 amino acids long. The CDR3 here is CASSKAIDRFNSPLHF. The CDR3 nucleotides read TGCGCCAGCAGCAAGGCGATAGACAGGTTTAATTCACCCCTCCACTTT.

This chain connects TRBV7-2 to TRBJ2-1; 9 nucleotides align to TRBD2. Germline V gene data show CDR1 as SGHTA and CDR2 as FQGNSA. The CDR3 has 15 residues. Losses at the gene ends were 6 bases for V and 7 bases for J; bases not matched to a gene: 10. The CDR3 region has the DNA TGTGCCAGCAGTTATAGCGGGGGCAGGGCGAATGAGCAGTTCTTC. This encodes CASSYSGGRANEQFF.

The gene calls are TRBV7-9 and TRBJ1-4; 7 bases fit TRBD1. CDR3 size: 12 residues. The ends lost 5 bases at V and 7 bases at J; junction bases unmatched: 1. Germline V gives CDR1 SEHNR, CDR2 FQNEAQ (reference sequence). The CDR3 sequence: CASSRDSEKLFF. CDR3 coding DNA: TGTGCCAGCAGCCGGGACAGTGAAAAACTGTTTTTT.

The chain links TRBV3-1 (or the pseudogene TRBV3-2) to TRBJ2-3; the match to TRBD1 covers 7 bases. Germline CDR1 LGHDT, CDR2 YNNKEL (reference sequence). CDR3 size: 14 residues. J lost 4 bases, V lost 3 bases, and 4 bases had no gene match. The CDR3 loop reads CASSHQDRSDTQYF. CDR3 in DNA: TGTGCCAGCAGCCACCAGGACAGGTCAGATACGCAGTATTTT.

The V and J genes are TRBV6-5 and TRBJ1-2; TRBD1 matches at 8 bases. V was clipped by 0 bases and J by 4 bases; unmatched bases: 4. The germline gives CDR1 MNHEY, CDR2 SVGAGI. The CDR3 runs to 15 residues. In nucleotides, the CDR3 is TGTGCCAGCAGTTACTCGAGGGACAGGAGCTATGGCTACACCTTC. This translates into CASSYSRDRSYGYTF.

The chain joins TRBV18 to TRBJ1-6; no firm D call. The CDR3 contains 14 residues. Germline CDR1 and CDR2: KGHSH and LQKENI. The ends were cut back, 5 bases at V and 0 bases at J, with 5 bases in the middle. Here the CDR3 reads CASSAGSYNSPLHF. In DNA, the CDR3 is TGTGCCAGCTCAGCAGGCTCCTATAATTCACCCCTCCACTTT.

The chain links TRBV10-3 to TRBJ1-5; 8 bases fit TRBD1. The V segment lost 2 bases and the J segment 7 bases; nucleotides outside the gene matches: 4. CDR3 size: 14 residues. Germline CDR1 ENHRY, CDR2 SYGVKD. The DNA for the CDR3 is TGTGCCATCAGTGAGCAGGGGGCAGGACAGCCCCAGCATTTT. It is translated as CAISEQGAGQPQHF.

V and J are TRBV7-3 and TRBJ2-1; 14 nucleotides agree with TRBD2. The germline gives CDR1 SGHTA, CDR2 FQGTGA. CDR3 length equals 21 residues. With 8 bases clipped from V and 0 bases from J, the junction kept 18 bases outside the gene matches. In nucleotides, the CDR3 is TGTGCCAGCTCCCCCGGACCACGCGGGACTAGCGGGGGTAGCTCCTACAATGAGCAGTTCTTC. Its translation: CASSPGPRGTSGGSSYNEQFF.

The J gene is TRBJ2-5, the V gene TRBV29-1; TRBD2 matches 7 bases. The CDR3 runs 13 residues. J gave up 4 bases and V 6 bases, and 8 bases lay outside the gene matches. Germline V CDR1 and CDR2: SQVTM, ANQGSEA. The CDR3 reads CSVGRGLRETQYF. The CDR3 DNA reads TGCAGCGTAGGGCGGGGGTTAAGAGAGACCCAGTACTTC.

The gene calls are TRBV7-9 and TRBJ1-1; D is uncertain. CDR1 and CDR2 from the germline V gene are SEHNR and FQNEAQ (reference sequence). The length of the CDR3 is 12 residues. The V gene lost 5 bases and the J gene lost 9 bases, with 13 bases spanning the gap. The CDR3 reads CASSLVSSQAFF. CDR3 nucleotide sequence: TGTGCCAGCAGCCTTGTCTCCTCTCAAGCTTTCTTT.

The chain couples TRBV11-2 to TRBJ1-5, with unresolved D. This CDR3 region has 16 residues. Germline V CDR1 and CDR2: SGHAT, FQNNGV. With 1 base removed from V and 0 bases from J, the gap between germline ends came to 10 bases. This CDR3 is CASSLAGRNSNQPQHF. DNA of the CDR3: TGTGCCAGCAGCTTAGCCGGCAGGAATAGCAATCAGCCCCAGCATTTT.

Only a few counts were recorded for this clone. J is TRBJ1-1 and V is TRBV13; unclear D gene. V was cut by 4 bases and J by 7 bases, with 13 bases left in between. The CDR3 covers 13 residues. The germline V gene encodes CDR1 PRHDT and CDR2 FYEKMQ (reference sequence). The chain's CDR3 is CASSSYSALEAFF. CDR3 DNA: TGTGCCAGCAGCTCTTACAGTGCCCTTGAAGCTTTCTTT. Supplemented by reference TRBV13 and TRBJ1-1, the full variable domain reads AAGVIQSPRHLIKEKRETATLKCYPIPRHDTVYWYQQGPGQDPQFLISFYEKMQSDKGSIPDRFSAQQFSDYHSELNMSSLELGDSALYFCASSSYSALEAFFGQGTRLTVV.

This chain connects TRBV30 to TRBJ1-2; D remains ambiguous. This CDR3 contains 12 residues. Germline V CDR1 and CDR2: GTSNPN, SVGIG (reference sequence). V was clipped by 6 bases and J by 4 bases, with 12 bases between them. The chain's CDR3 is CACNTNRYGYTF. The CDR3 bases are TGTGCCTGCAACACGAACCGCTATGGCTACACCTTC.

The V call is TRBV5-1, the J call TRBJ2-1; TRBD1 matches 9 bases. This CDR3 comprises 15 residues. From germline, CDR1 is SGHRS and CDR2 YFSETQ. With V trimmed by 0 bases and J by 3 bases, 1 base remained unmatched. CDR3 nucleotide sequence: TGCGCCAGCAGCTTGGAGGGACAGGGCTACAATGAGCAGTTCTTC. It translates to CASSLEGQGYNEQFF. Full variable domain (outside the CDR3, taken from reference TRBV5-1 and TRBJ2-1): KAGVTQTPRYLIKTRGQQVTLSCSPISGHRSVSWYQQTPGQGLQFLFEYFSETQRNKGNFPGRFSGRQFSNSRSEMNVSTLELGDSALYLCASSLEGQGYNEQFFGPGTRLTVL.